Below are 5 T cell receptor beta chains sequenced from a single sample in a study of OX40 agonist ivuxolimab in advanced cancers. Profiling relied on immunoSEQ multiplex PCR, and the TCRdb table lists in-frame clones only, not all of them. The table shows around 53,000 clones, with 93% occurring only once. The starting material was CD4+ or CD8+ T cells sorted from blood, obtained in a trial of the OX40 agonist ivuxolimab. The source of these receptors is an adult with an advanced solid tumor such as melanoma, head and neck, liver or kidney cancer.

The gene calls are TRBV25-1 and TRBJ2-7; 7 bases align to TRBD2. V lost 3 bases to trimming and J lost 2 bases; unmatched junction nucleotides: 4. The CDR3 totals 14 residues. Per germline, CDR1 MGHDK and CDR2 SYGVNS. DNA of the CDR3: TGTGCCAGCAGTGAGGTGGGAGGGGCCTACGAGCAGTACTTC. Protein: CASSEVGGAYEQYF.

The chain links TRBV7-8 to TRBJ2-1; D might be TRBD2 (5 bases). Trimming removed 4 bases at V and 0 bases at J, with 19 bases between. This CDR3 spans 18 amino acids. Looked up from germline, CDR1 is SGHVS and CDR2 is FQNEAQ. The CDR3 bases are TGTGCCAGCAGCTCTGAAAGAGGGCTAGATAGCTCCTACAATGAGCAGTTCTTC. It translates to CASSSERGLDSSYNEQFF.

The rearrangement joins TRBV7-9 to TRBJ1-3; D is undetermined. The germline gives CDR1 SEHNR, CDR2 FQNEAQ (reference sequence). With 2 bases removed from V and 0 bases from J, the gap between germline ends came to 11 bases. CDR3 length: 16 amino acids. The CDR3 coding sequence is TGTGCCAGCAGCTTAAGAGGCACCTACTCTGGAAACACCATATATTTT. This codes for CASSLRGTYSGNTIYF.

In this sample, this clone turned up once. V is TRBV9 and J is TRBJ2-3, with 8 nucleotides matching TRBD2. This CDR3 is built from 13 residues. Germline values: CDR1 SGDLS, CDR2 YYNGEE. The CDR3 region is CASGAGGMDTQYF. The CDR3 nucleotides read TGTGCTTCCGGGGCGGGAGGTATGGATACGCAGTATTTT.

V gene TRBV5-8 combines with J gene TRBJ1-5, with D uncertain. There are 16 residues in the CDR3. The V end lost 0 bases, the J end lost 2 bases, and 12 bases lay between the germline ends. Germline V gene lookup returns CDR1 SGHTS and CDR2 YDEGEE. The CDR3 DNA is TGTGCCAGCAGCTTGGAACCGGCGACGGGCAATCAGCCCCAGCATTTT. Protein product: CASSLEPATGNQPQHF.